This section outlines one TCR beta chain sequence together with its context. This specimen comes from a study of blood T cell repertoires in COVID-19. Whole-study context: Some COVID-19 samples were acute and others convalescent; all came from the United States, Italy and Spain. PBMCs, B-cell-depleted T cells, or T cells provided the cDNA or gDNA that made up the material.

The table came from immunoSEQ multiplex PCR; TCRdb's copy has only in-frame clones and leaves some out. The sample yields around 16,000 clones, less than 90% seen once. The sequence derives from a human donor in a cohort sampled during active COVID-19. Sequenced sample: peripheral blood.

CDR3 sequence: CASSRTTSGGGYNEQFF. The DNA of the CDR3 is TGTGCCAGCAGTCGAACGACTAGCGGGGGTGGCTACAATGAGCAGTTCTTC. J is TRBJ2-1 and V is TRBV2; 12 nucleotides line up with TRBD2. CDR3 length: 17 residues. Germline CDR1 and CDR2: SNHLY and FYNNEI. Germline trimming cut 5 bases from V and 3 bases from J; bases unmatched to any gene: 8.